What follows is one T cell receptor beta chain and its context. Its specificity is not known. V was trimmed by 1 base and J by 1 base, leaving 2 bases between them. This CDR3 has 14 amino acids. Germline V gives CDR1 SGHVS, CDR2 FNYEAQ. This sample stems from a study of identifying expanded T cells in peripheral blood. Method: immunoSEQ multiplex PCR; TCRdb's copy keeps in-frame clones and lacks some. The top ten hold roughly 15% of the sample, which has approximately 100,000 clones, around nine tenths seen once. The study, taken as a whole, reports: Technical replicates showed 0.9 to 1.5 changed clones; about two weeks roughly 18; four weeks 19. Approximately two-week clone count variance significantly increased as total template count grew.

Healthy donors had no documented immune events, such as infections, while sampled. This sequence was found in a person aged 18 to 69 in good health. The sequencing input was blood. V is TRBV7-6 and J is TRBJ2-6; D is ambiguous. CDR3 in amino acids: CASSLGSGANVLTF. DNA of the CDR3: TGTGCCAGCAGCTTAGGGTCTGGGGCCAACGTCCTGACTTTC.